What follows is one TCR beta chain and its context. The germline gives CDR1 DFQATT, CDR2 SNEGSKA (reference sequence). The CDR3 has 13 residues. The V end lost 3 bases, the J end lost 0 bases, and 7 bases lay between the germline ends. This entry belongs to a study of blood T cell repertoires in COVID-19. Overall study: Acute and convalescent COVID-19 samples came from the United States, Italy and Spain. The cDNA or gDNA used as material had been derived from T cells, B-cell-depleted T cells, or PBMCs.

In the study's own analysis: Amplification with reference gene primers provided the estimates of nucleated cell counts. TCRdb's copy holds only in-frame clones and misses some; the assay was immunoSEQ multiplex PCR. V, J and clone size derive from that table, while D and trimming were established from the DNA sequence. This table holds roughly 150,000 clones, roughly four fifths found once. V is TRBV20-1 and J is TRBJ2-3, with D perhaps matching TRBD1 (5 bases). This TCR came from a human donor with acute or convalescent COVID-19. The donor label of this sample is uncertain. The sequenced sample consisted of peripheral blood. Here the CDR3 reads CSASGASTDTQYF. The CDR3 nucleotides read TGCAGTGCTAGTGGGGCAAGCACAGATACGCAGTATTTT.